This entry lists 7 T cell receptor beta chains sequenced from one sample in a study of blood T cells in healthy people across ages. A second PCR, run for roughly 7 to 12 cycles, used a sample-barcoded 5' primer plus a J-beta primer mix. TCRdb reprocessed the 5' RACE reads via MiXCR and lists one record per CDR3 protein. This table has approximately 790,000 distinct CDR3 sequences, around two thirds appearing once. Sequenced: blood. These receptors all stem from a man aged 25-45 years in good health.

The genes are TRBV20-1 and TRBJ1-6; possible D gene TRBD1, 6 bases. Germline assignment: CDR1 DFQATT and CDR2 SNEGSKA (reference sequence). CDR3 length: 15 residues. The V gene lost 6 bases and the J gene lost 3 bases, with 15 bases spanning the gap. The CDR3 coding sequence is TGCAGTGCCTCTAGGGGGGAAGTCTATAATTCACCCCTCCACTTT. Translated: CSASRGEVYNSPLHF.

The DNA of the CDR3 is TGTGCCAGTGCCGACAGAAACATTCAGTACTTC. Translating it yields CASADRNIQYF. This chain uses TRBV19 with TRBJ2-4, with TRBD1 as a possible D gene (5 bases). The V end was cut by 8 bases, the J end by 6 bases, with 8 bases between. Germline CDR1 LNHDA, CDR2 SQIVND (reference sequence). CDR3 length: 11 residues.

A single count supports this clonotype. This rearrangement joins TRBV7-8 to TRBJ2-7; D possibly corresponds to TRBD2 (5 bases). This CDR3 comprises 17 residues. Germline values: CDR1 SGHVS, CDR2 FQNEAQ. V lost 5 bases, J lost 0 bases, and 20 bases lay in between. As DNA, the CDR3 is TGTGCCAGCAGCCGAGACGGGCTAGCCCCAATCTCCTACGAGCAGTACTTC. Translated: CASSRDGLAPISYEQYF.

A few counts support this clonotype. At one boundary the junction diverges from the germline segment, which might be a read error. The chain uses TRBV29-1 and TRBJ2-7; 11 bases are a match to TRBD1. Germline V gives CDR1 SQVTM, CDR2 ANQGSEA. This CDR3 has 15 amino acids. In nucleotides, the CDR3 is TGCAGCGTGGAAGGGACAGGGGGGTCTTCGTGGGAGCAGTACTTC. Translated, it gives CSVEGTGGSSWEQYF.

This clonotype has a single count. The chain uses TRBV20-1 and TRBJ2-7, with TRBD2 as a possible D gene (5 bases). Trimming removed 1 base at V and 2 bases at J, with 21 bases between. CDR3 length equals 17 residues. Germline CDR1 and CDR2: DFQATT and SNEGSKA (reference sequence). The CDR3 loop reads CSARAPGWETTTYEQYF. The CDR3 bases are TGCAGTGCTAGAGCCCCCGGGTGGGAGACTACCACCTACGAGCAGTACTTC.

This rearrangement joins TRBV24-1 to TRBJ1-5, with 10 bases lining up with TRBD1. CDR1 and CDR2 from the germline V gene are KGHDR and SFDVKD. V gave up 5 bases and J gave up 5 bases; unmatched junction bases: 8. The CDR3 runs to 16 residues. CDR3 DNA: TGTGCCACCAGTGCTGGGACAGGGGCGGGGGATCAGCCCCAGCATTTT. It encodes CATSAGTGAGDQPQHF.

This clonotype was observed a single time. The chain combines TRBV20-1 with TRBJ2-7; D perhaps matches TRBD1 (6 bases). The CDR3 is 16 residues long. The germline CDR1 and CDR2 sequences are DFQATT and SNEGSKA (reference sequence). V lost 0 bases, J lost 2 bases, and 17 bases lay in between. Here the CDR3 DNA reads TGCAGTGCTAGAGATGAGGGAAGGGGGATTCCCTACGAGCAGTACTTC. Translated: CSARDEGRGIPYEQYF.